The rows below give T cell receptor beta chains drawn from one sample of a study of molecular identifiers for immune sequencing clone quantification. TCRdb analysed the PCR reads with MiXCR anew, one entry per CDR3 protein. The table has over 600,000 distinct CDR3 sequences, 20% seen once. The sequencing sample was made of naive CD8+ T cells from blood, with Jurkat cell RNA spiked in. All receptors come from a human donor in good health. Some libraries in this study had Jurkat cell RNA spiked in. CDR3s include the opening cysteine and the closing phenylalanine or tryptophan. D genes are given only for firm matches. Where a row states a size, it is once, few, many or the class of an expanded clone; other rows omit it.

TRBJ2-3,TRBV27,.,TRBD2,TGTGCCAGCAGTTTTGGAACTAGCGGGAGTGGAGATACGCAGTATTTT,CASSFGTSGSGDTQYF
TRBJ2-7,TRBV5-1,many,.,TGCGCCAGCAGCCCCGTTGTGTCGACCTACGAGCAGTACTTC,CASSPVVSTYEQYF
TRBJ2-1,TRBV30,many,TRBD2,TGTGCCCAATGGACCGGGACTAGCCGATACAATGAGCAGTTCTTC,CAQWTGTSRYNEQFF
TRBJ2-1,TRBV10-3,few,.,TGTGCCATCAGTGAGTATCAGGGATTGTACAATGAGCAGTTCTTC,CAISEYQGLYNEQFF
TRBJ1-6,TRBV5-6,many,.,TGTGCCAGCAGCCCCGGCGGGACTCCGAGTTCACCCCTCCACTTT,CASSPGGTPSSPLHF
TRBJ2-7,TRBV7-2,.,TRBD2,TGTGCCAGCAGCCTCCACTCGGGATTGACTAGCGGGGGGGCATACGAGCAGTACTTC,CASSLHSGLTSGGAYEQYF
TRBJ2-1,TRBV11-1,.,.,TGTGCCAGCAGCTTATTACGGGGCGGCTCCTACAATGAGCAGTTCTTC,CASSLLRGGSYNEQFF
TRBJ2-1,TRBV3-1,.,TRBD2,TGTGCCAGCAGCCACGGGACTAGCGTCCTCAATGAGCAGTTCTTC,CASSHGTSVLNEQFF
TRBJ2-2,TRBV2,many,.,TGTGCCAGCAGTCAGGTCGGGGAGCTGTTTTTT,CASSQVGELFF
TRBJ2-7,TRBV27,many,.,TGTGCCAGCAGTTTATGGGCCGGGGGCACCGAGCAGTACTTC,CASSLWAGGTEQYF
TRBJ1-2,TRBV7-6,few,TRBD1,TGTGCCAGCAGCTTAGCCGGGACAGGGATCCCCCTCTACTATGGCTACACCTTC,CASSLAGTGIPLYYGYTF
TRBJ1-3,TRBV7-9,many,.,TGTGCCAGTGCCGGGTCCGGAAACACCATATATTTT,CASAGSGNTIYF
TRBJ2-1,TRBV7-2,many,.,TGTGCCAGCAGCTCCCCCCTGGGGGCCTCTTCCTACAATGAGCAGTTCTTC,CASSSPLGASSYNEQFF
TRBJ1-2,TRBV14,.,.,TGTGCCAGCAGCCTAGGGGTCATGAACTATGGCTACACCTTC,CASSLGVMNYGYTF
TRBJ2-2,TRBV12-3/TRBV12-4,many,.,TGTGCCAGCAGCCTACCCGACGGAAAGCCCGGGGAGCTGTTTTTT,CASSLPDGKPGELFF
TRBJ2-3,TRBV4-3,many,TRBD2,TGCGCCAGCAGCCAAGACAGCGGGGGGGCCACAGATACGCAGTATTTT,CASSQDSGGATDTQYF
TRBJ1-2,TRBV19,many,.,TGTGCCAGTAGTCCGGCCCCCCTGGGCTATGGCTACACCTTC,CASSPAPLGYGYTF
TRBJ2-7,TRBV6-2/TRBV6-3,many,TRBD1,TGTGCCAGCAGCCCGAGGACAGGGTTCGAGCAGTACTTC,CASSPRTGFEQYF
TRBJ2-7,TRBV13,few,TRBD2,TGTGCCAGCAGCTTATCGCGGGGGGGCTCCTACGAGCAGTACTTC,CASSLSRGGSYEQYF
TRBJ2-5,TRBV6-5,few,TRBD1,TGTGCCAGCAGTTACCTAGGGGCGGGACAGGGATGGGAAGAGACCCAGTACTTC,CASSYLGAGQGWEETQYF
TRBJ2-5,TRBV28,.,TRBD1,TGTGCCAGCAGTTTAGGGGACAGAAGGGAGACCCGGTACTTC,CASSLGDRRETRYF
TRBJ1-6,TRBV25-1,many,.,TGTGCCAGCAGTGACGGGGGACTGCAAGCGTATTCACCCCTCCACTTT,CASSDGGLQAYSPLHF
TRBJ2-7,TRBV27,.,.,TGTGCCAGCAGTGTACAGAATAGCGGCTACGAGCAGTACTTC,CASSVQNSGYEQYF
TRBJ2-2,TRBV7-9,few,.,TGTGCCACCCTGACCTTCGGGGATAACACCGGGGAGCTGTTTTTT,CATLTFGDNTGELFF
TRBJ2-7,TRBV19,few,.,TGTGCCAGTAGTATTCAGTCAGGGGAAGACGAGCAGTACTTC,CASSIQSGEDEQYF
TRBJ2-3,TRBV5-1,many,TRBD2,TGCGCCAGCAGCATTAGCGGGAGGGTGGCAGATACGCAGTATTTT,CASSISGRVADTQYF
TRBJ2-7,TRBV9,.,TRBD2,TGTGCCAGCAGCGCGGGAACTAGCGGGGTGGGGGAGCAGTACTTC,CASSAGTSGVGEQYF
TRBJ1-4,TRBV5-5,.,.,TGTGCCAGCAGCTTCAACAGGGAAACTAATGAAAAACTGCTTTTT,CASSFNRETNEKLLF
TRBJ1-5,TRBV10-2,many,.,TGCGCCAGCAGTGGTGCAGGGGTCTTGCGGCAGCCCCAGCATTTT,CASSGAGVLRQPQHF
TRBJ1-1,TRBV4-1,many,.,TGCGCCAGCAGCCATGGGCACAAGGACACTGAAGCTTTCTTT,CASSHGHKDTEAFF
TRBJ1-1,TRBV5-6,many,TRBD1,TGTGCCAGCAGCTTGGCCTGGACAGGGGGCACTGAAGCTTTCTTT,CASSLAWTGGTEAFF
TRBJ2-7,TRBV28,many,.,TGTGCCAGCAGTTTCGGTGCAGGCCATGTCGAGCAGTACTTC,CASSFGAGHVEQYF